This entry features one T cell receptor beta chain sequence. The target antigen is unknown. This record belongs to a study of shared clonotypes between healthy human individuals. Study-wide results and caveats: The expectation was that sequencing depth would affect clonotype sharing among donors.

Sequencing was performed with immunoSEQ multiplex PCR; in TCRdb, only in-frame clones are kept and a portion is missing. The sample lists millions of clones; approximately 95% were seen once. Germline CDR1 is KGHSH and CDR2 is LQKENI. The CDR3 extends over 16 amino acids. V gave up 3 bases and J gave up 0 bases; unmatched junction bases: 6. The genes are TRBV18 and TRBJ2-7; 9 bases map to TRBD1. The sequence came from a man aged 18 to 35 in good health. Some clones in this sample may be carry-over from other donors' samples. The specimen sequenced was naive CD4+ T cells from PBMCs. This sample's subset: CD45RA+ positively selected. Written as DNA, the CDR3 is TGTGCCAGCTCACCCGGGACAGGGCACAGCTCCTACGAGCAGTACTTC. It yields the protein CASSPGTGHSSYEQYF. Drawing the rest from reference TRBV18 and TRBJ2-7, the complete variable domain is NAGVMQNPRHLVRRRGQEARLRCSPMKGHSHVYWYRQLPEEGLKFMVYLQKENIIDESGMPKERFSAEFPKEGPSILRIQQVVRGDSAAYFCASSPGTGHSSYEQYFGPGTRLTVT.